Listed below are T cell receptor beta chains from one sample, sequenced in a study of cytomegalovirus exposure and HLA in healthy donors. Here immunoSEQ multiplex PCR was the method, and the copy in TCRdb shows in-frame clones only, minus some. The sample consists of some 180,000 clones, 70% to 80% of them appearing once. Source material: PBMCs. The receptors were sampled from a male donor in good health and CMV-seronegative. CDR3s include the opening cysteine and the closing phenylalanine or tryptophan. The D gene is left open where the match is weak. The listing skips clone size in some rows; elsewhere it reads once, few, many or a size class.

len	v_gene	j_gene	abundance	d_gene	CDR3aa	CDR3nt
15	TRBV6-6	TRBJ1-1	NA	NA	CASSYPRGSNTEAFF	TGTGCCAGCAGTTACCCCCGGGGTTCGAACACTGAAGCTTTCTTT
15	TRBV27	TRBJ1-2	NA	TRBD1	CASSLTGTGLYGYTF	TGTGCCAGCAGTCTTACCGGGACAGGCTTATATGGCTACACCTTC
14	TRBV9	TRBJ2-1	once	NA	CASSVVDRYNEQFF	TGTGCCAGCAGCGTAGTCGATCGGTACAATGAGCAGTTCTTC
15	TRBV9	TRBJ2-3	NA	TRBD2	CASSGGLAPTDTQYF	TGTGCCAGCAGCGGGGGACTAGCGCCCACAGATACGCAGTATTTT
14	TRBV9	TRBJ1-4	few	NA	CASSVWRGNEKLFF	TGTGCCAGCAGCGTGTGGAGGGGCAATGAAAAACTGTTTTTT
12	TRBV7-9	TRBJ2-7	NA	NA	CASSFLSYEQYF	TGTGCCAGCAGCTTCCTCTCCTACGAGCAGTACTTC
14	TRBV7-9	TRBJ1-3	NA	NA	CSSSHDSSGNTIYF	TGTTCCAGCAGCCATGACAGCTCTGGAAACACCATATATTTT
16	TRBV27	TRBJ2-1	NA	NA	CASSLYMASPYNEQFF	TGTGCCAGCAGTTTATATATGGCTAGCCCCTACAATGAGCAGTTCTTC
14	TRBV30	TRBJ1-1	NA	NA	CAWRQTGFNTEAFF	TGTGCCTGGAGGCAGACAGGTTTTAACACTGAAGCTTTCTTT
14	TRBV10-3	TRBJ1-1	NA	NA	CAISKQGSSTEAFF	TGTGCCATCAGTAAACAGGGATCAAGCACTGAAGCTTTCTTT
14	TRBV5-6	TRBJ1-5	NA	NA	CASSWGVSNQPQHF	TGTGCCAGCAGCTGGGGGGTTAGCAATCAGCCCCAGCATTTT
12	TRBV28	TRBJ1-5	few	NA	CASSSGYQPQHF	TGTGCCAGCAGTTCGGGATATCAGCCCCAGCATTTT
14	TRBV6-1	TRBJ1-3	few	NA	CASRIPGSGNTIYF	TGTGCCAGCAGGATTCCAGGGTCTGGAAACACCATATATTTT
14	TRBV30	TRBJ1-1	NA	NA	CAWSYASVNTEAFF	TGTGCCTGGAGTTACGCTTCGGTGAACACTGAAGCTTTCTTT
15	TRBV6-5	TRBJ1-5	NA	NA	CASRPHRDSNQPQHF	TGTGCCAGCAGACCCCACCGGGATAGCAATCAGCCCCAGCATTTT
14	TRBV6-6	TRBJ1-5	NA	NA	CASRDSYSNQPQHF	TGTGCCAGCAGAGACAGTTATAGCAATCAGCCCCAGCATTTT
13	TRBV6-5	TRBJ1-1	NA	NA	CASSGQINTEAFF	TGTGCCAGCAGTGGTCAGATAAACACTGAAGCTTTCTTT
15	TRBV2	TRBJ2-1	few	TRBD2	CASRGLAGGNNEQFF	TGTGCCAGCAGAGGACTAGCGGGGGGAAACAATGAGCAGTTCTTC
15	TRBV14	TRBJ2-7	NA	TRBD1	CASSQGPGQFYEQYF	TGTGCCAGCAGCCAAGGCCCGGGACAGTTCTACGAGCAGTACTTC
13	TRBV7-2	TRBJ1-5	once	NA	CASSRGGDQPQHF	TGTGCCAGCAGCCGGGGGGGGGATCAGCCCCAGCATTTT
13	TRBV30	TRBJ1-5	few	NA	CAWSVKGYQPQHF	TGTGCCTGGAGTGTAAAGGGGTATCAGCCCCAGCATTTT
14	TRBV30	TRBJ1-5	NA	NA	CAWTGGGAGQPQHF	TGTGCCTGGACAGGCGGGGGAGCAGGCCAGCCCCAGCATTTT
12	TRBV7-9	TRBJ1-1	NA	NA	CASSTRGTEAFF	TGTGCCAGCAGCACCAGGGGCACTGAAGCTTTCTTT
13	TRBV6-6	TRBJ1-2	few	TRBD1	CASSLDRNYGYTF	TGTGCCAGCAGCCTGGACAGGAACTATGGCTACACCTTC
13	TRBV7-8	TRBJ2-7	NA	NA	CASNLGTEYEQYF	TGTGCCAGCAATTTGGGGACTGAATACGAGCAGTACTTC
12	TRBV7-9	TRBJ1-4	NA	NA	CSSSFGNEKLFF	TGTTCCAGCAGCTTCGGGAATGAAAAACTGTTTTTT
13	TRBV4-1	TRBJ2-3	NA	NA	CASSLRGTDTQYF	TGCGCCAGCAGCCTTCGAGGAACAGATACGCAGTATTTT
14	TRBV30	TRBJ1-5	once	NA	CAWSDPGSHQPQHF	TGTGCCTGGAGTGACCCGGGATCCCATCAGCCCCAGCATTTT
18	TRBV7-9	TRBJ2-3	NA	TRBD2	CASSSPSGRASSSDTQYF	TGTGCCAGCAGCTCTCCCAGCGGGAGGGCCTCTTCGTCAGATACGCAGTATTTT
16	TRBV6-5	TRBJ1-1	NA	TRBD1	CASSSGTGGMGTEAFF	TGTGCCAGCAGTTCCGGGACAGGAGGGATGGGCACTGAAGCTTTCTTT
15	TRBV30	TRBJ1-6	NA	TRBD1	CAWSSMGQGTSPLHF	TGTGCCTGGAGTTCGATGGGACAGGGTACTTCACCCCTCCACTTT
12	TRBV30	TRBJ1-3	NA	NA	CAWRHSGNTIYF	TGTGCCTGGAGACACAGTGGAAACACCATATATTTT
15	TRBV19	TRBJ1-1	NA	NA	CASSIGVRGNTEAFF	TGTGCCAGTAGTATAGGAGTCAGGGGGAACACTGAAGCTTTCTTT
16	TRBV28	TRBJ1-5	NA	NA	CASSRARLIPPEPQHF	TGTGCCAGCAGCAGGGCCAGGCTAATACCCCCGGAGCCCCAGCATTTT
13	TRBV10-3	TRBJ1-6	NA	NA	CAISEFRESPLHF	TGTGCCATCAGTGAGTTCAGGGAATCACCCCTCCACTTT
15	TRBV25-1	TRBJ1-2	NA	TRBD1	CASSDFGQGVDGYTF	TGTGCCAGCAGTGATTTCGGTCAGGGGGTGGATGGCTACACCTTC
12	TRBV12-5	TRBJ1-2	NA	TRBD1	CASGLPGGGYTF	TGTGCTAGTGGTTTGCCAGGGGGAGGCTACACCTTC
15	TRBV27	TRBJ2-1	NA	TRBD2	CASSWERGAGNEQFF	TGTGCCAGCAGTTGGGAGCGGGGGGCAGGCAATGAGCAGTTCTTC
16	TRBV6-5	TRBJ2-1	few	TRBD2	CASSYGAGGPYNEQFF	TGTGCCAGCAGTTACGGAGCGGGGGGACCATACAATGAGCAGTTCTTC
13	TRBV6-5	TRBJ1-4	NA	NA	CASRSEFNEKLFF	TGTGCCAGCAGATCGGAGTTTAATGAAAAACTGTTTTTT